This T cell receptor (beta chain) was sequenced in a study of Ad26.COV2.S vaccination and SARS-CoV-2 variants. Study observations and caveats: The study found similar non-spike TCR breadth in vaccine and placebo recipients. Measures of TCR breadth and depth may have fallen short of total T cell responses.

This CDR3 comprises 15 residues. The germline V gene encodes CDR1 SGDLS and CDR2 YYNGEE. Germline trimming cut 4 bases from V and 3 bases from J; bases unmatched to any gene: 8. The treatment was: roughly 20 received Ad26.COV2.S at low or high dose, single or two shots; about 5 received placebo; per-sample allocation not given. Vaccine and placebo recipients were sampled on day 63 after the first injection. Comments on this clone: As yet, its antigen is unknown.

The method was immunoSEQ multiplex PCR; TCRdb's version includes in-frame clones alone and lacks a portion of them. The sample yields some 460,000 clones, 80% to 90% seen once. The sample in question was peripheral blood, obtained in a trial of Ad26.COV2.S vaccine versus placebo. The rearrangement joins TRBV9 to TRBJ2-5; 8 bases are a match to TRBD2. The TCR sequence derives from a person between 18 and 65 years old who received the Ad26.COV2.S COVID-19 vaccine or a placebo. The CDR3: CASSMTSVIKETQYF. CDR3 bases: TGTGCCAGCAGCATGACTAGCGTAATTAAAGAGACCCAGTACTTC.